A selection of T cell receptor beta chains follows, all from one sample in a study of shared clonotypes between healthy human individuals. Some clones are missing from TCRdb's copy, which holds only in-frame ones; the method was immunoSEQ multiplex PCR. The profile shows about 600,000 clones, 97% of them singletons. Input material: naive CD4+ T cells sorted from blood. The receptor set was obtained from a woman in her twenties or thirties in good health. CDR3s include the opening cysteine and the closing phenylalanine or tryptophan. The D gene is left open where the match is weak.

>TRBV30|TRBD1|TRBJ1-1
CAWSRTGQGRNTEAFF
TGTGCCTGGAGTCGAACGGGACAGGGCCGAAACACTGAAGCTTTCTTT
>TRBV4-1|NA|TRBJ1-2
CASSQVSTGLSNYGYTF
TGCGCCAGCAGCCAAGTTAGCACGGGACTCTCGAACTATGGCTACACCTTC
>TRBV28|TRBD2|TRBJ2-7
CASSFGGTAYEQYF
TGTGCCAGCAGTTTCGGGGGGACCGCCTACGAGCAGTACTTC
>TRBV6-5|TRBD2|TRBJ2-1
CASSSLSGRVVNEQFF
TGTGCCAGCAGTTCATTAAGCGGGAGGGTCGTGAATGAGCAGTTCTTC
>TRBV19|TRBD2|TRBJ2-7
CASSTPAGGAGGSYEQYF
TGTGCCAGTAGTACACCCGCCGGGGGAGCGGGAGGGTCCTACGAGCAGTACTTC
>TRBV6-1|NA|TRBJ1-5
CASSTQGGAQHF
TGTGCCAGCAGTACCCAGGGTGGAGCCCAGCATTTT
>TRBV15|TRBD1|TRBJ1-5
CATSRGRGVSNQPQHF
TGTGCCACCAGCAGGGGCAGGGGGGTCAGCAATCAGCCCCAGCATTTT
>TRBV18|NA|TRBJ1-5
CASSPSPGAVQPQHF
TGTGCCAGCTCACCCTCTCCAGGAGCTGTTCAGCCCCAGCATTTT
>TRBV28|NA|TRBJ1-4
CASSFYAGGEKLFF
TGTGCCAGCAGTTTCTATGCAGGTGGTGAAAAACTGTTTTTT
>TRBV18|TRBD2|TRBJ2-5
CASSAGGETQYF
TGTGCCAGCTCAGCGGGAGGAGAGACCCAGTACTTC